The sequence of this T cell receptor (beta chain) was determined in a study of T cell repertoires in cytomegalovirus infection. Study-wide context: Recently identified HLA-C-restricted CMV epitopes were among the peptides used. Regarding the study as a whole: There were HLA-C-restricted CMV-specific TCR beta clonotypes dominating the ex vivo response. Cumulative frequency (of public TCR beta family members) identified carriers of CMV plus the relevant HLA.

This clonotype has ten or more counts. Antigen specificity is unknown. This CDR3 has 16 amino acids. Per germline, CDR1 MNHNS and CDR2 SASEGT. Deletions cut 5 bases from V and 2 bases from J, with 17 bases between. In TCRdb, the reads were re-called with MiXCR into one record per CDR3 protein. The sample carries about 890,000 distinct CDR3 sequences, around 30% recorded once. V gene TRBV6-1 combines with J gene TRBJ2-3; possibly TRBD1 for D (5 bases). This sample comprised cultured CD8+ T cells from PBMCs, obtained from culture after CMV antigen stimulation. This TCR was recovered from a human donor in good health (CMV status not recorded). Some clones in this sample may be carry-over from other donors' samples. CDR3 DNA sequence: TGTGCCAGCAGTCTAGGGGCGCGGACCACCACAGATACGCAGTATTTT. Amino acids: CASSLGARTTTDTQYF.